The rows below give T cell receptor beta chains drawn from one sample of a study of cytomegalovirus exposure and HLA in healthy donors. Only in-frame clones appear in the TCRdb table, and some are missing; sequencing was by immunoSEQ multiplex PCR. Among 100,000 or so clones listed, about 85% were seen once. The sequencing sample was made of PBMCs. All receptors come from a woman aged 18 to 35 in good health and CMV-seropositive. Both conserved end residues are part of each CDR3. A D gene is named only where the DNA matches it firmly. Part of the rows lack a size; the others show once, few, many or a class for expanded clones.

abundance | j_gene | d_gene | v_gene | CDR3nt | CDR3aa
NA | TRBJ2-7 | NA | TRBV28 | TGTGCCAGCATCGGTTCCTACGAGCAGTACTTC | CASIGSYEQYF
NA | TRBJ1-2 | NA | TRBV2 | TGTGCCAGCCCGAACCCTGACAGGCCTGGCTACACCTTC | CASPNPDRPGYTF
once | TRBJ2-1 | TRBD2 | TRBV7-9 | TGTGCCAGCAGCCACTACGCGGGGGTTGACTACAATGAGCAGTTCTTC | CASSHYAGVDYNEQFF
once | TRBJ2-7 | NA | TRBV11-3 | TGTGCCAGCAGCACTTCAGGGTATAGGTACGAGCAGTACTTC | CASSTSGYRYEQYF
NA | TRBJ1-2 | NA | TRBV19 | TGTGCCAGTAGTGTTACGGGGAACTATGGCTACACCTTC | CASSVTGNYGYTF
NA | TRBJ2-1 | TRBD2 | TRBV7-9 | TGTGCCAGCAGTCACACGGGACTAGCTCTGGACAATGAGCAGTTCTTC | CASSHTGLALDNEQFF
NA | TRBJ2-1 | TRBD1 | TRBV11-2 | TGTGCCAGCAGCTTATCGGGGGACAGGGGGCAGTTCTTC | CASSLSGDRGQFF
NA | TRBJ2-3 | TRBD1 | TRBV7-9 | TGTGCCAGCAGCTTATGGGACAGGGGGGTAGATACGCAGTATTTT | CASSLWDRGVDTQYF
NA | TRBJ2-5 | NA | TRBV7-2 | TGTGCCAGCAGCTTAGCTTGGGCGGGTGGAGAGACCCAGTACTTC | CASSLAWAGGETQYF
NA | TRBJ1-6 | TRBD1 | TRBV9 | TGTGCCAGCAGCGTTAACAGGGGGGAGAATTCACCCCTCCACTTT | CASSVNRGENSPLHF
NA | TRBJ2-1 | TRBD2 | TRBV5-1 | TGCGCCAGCAGCTCCTGGGGTAGCGGGAGGCACAATGAGCAGTTCTTC | CASSSWGSGRHNEQFF
once | TRBJ2-7 | TRBD1 | TRBV28 | TGTGCCAGCAGAAGACAGGGGAACTACGAGCAGTACTTC | CASRRQGNYEQYF
NA | TRBJ1-1 | TRBD1 | TRBV28 | TGTGCCAGCACCACTTGGACAGGGGCCCCGAACACTGAAGCTTTCTTT | CASTTWTGAPNTEAFF
NA | TRBJ2-3 | NA | TRBV29-1 | TGCAGCGTTGCCCCGGAGGGGCCTCGCACAGATACGCAGTATTTT | CSVAPEGPRTDTQYF
NA | TRBJ1-6 | NA | TRBV2 | TGTGCCAGCAGTGAACAGGGGAGCTCCTATAATTCACCCCTCCACTTT | CASSEQGSSYNSPLHF
NA | TRBJ2-1 | NA | TRBV4-1 | TGCGCCAGCAGCCTAGAGGGGGGGCGTTACAATGAGCAGTTCTTC | CASSLEGGRYNEQFF
NA | TRBJ2-1 | NA | TRBV4-2 | TGTGCCAGCAGCCATATAGGGTTAAGGAGGGATGAGCAGTTCTTC | CASSHIGLRRDEQFF
NA | TRBJ2-1 | NA | TRBV28 | TGTGCCAGCAGTCCGGGGGGTGGGGGCTGGAATGAGCAGTTCTTC | CASSPGGGGWNEQFF
NA | TRBJ2-7 | NA | TRBV11-3 | TGTGCCAGCAGCTTGAGGAGCTACGAGCAGTACTTC | CASSLRSYEQYF
NA | TRBJ2-7 | TRBD1 | TRBV6-6 | TGTGCCAGCAGCAGCTCGGTGACAGGGGGCTCCGAGCAGTACTTC | CASSSSVTGGSEQYF
NA | TRBJ2-7 | NA | TRBV11-3 | TGTGCCAGCGGTGGGAGCTCCTACGAGCAGTACTTC | CASGGSSYEQYF
NA | TRBJ2-7 | NA | TRBV19 | TGTGCCAGTAGTATCAGCGCCTACGAGCAGTACTTC | CASSISAYEQYF
NA | TRBJ1-4 | TRBD1 | TRBV30 | TGTGCCTGGAGGGGACAGGGTGGCGAAAAACTGTTTTTT | CAWRGQGGEKLFF
NA | TRBJ2-3 | TRBD1 | TRBV4-1 | TGCGCCAGCAGCCGGATCGGGCAGGGGGCCACAGATACGCAGTATTTT | CASSRIGQGATDTQYF
NA | TRBJ2-1 | TRBD2 | TRBV7-3 | TGTGCCAGCAGCTTAAGCCCTTGGGAGCGGGAGGAAGATGAGCAGTTCTTC | CASSLSPWEREEDEQFF
NA | TRBJ1-5 | NA | TRBV27 | TGTGCCAGCGGGGTGGGACACCCTTTGGGCAATCAGCCCCAGCATTTT | CASGVGHPLGNQPQHF
NA | TRBJ2-5 | TRBD2 | TRBV28 | TGTGCCAGCAGTCTCCCCTATACGGGAGGGCCCTCTGAGACCCAGTACTTC | CASSLPYTGGPSETQYF
NA | TRBJ2-2 | NA | TRBV27 | TGTGCCAGCAGCGACAACACGAACACCGGGGAGCTGTTTTTT | CASSDNTNTGELFF
NA | TRBJ1-1 | NA | TRBV6-1 | TGTGCCACCCGATCCTTAGCCCTGACTGAAGCTTTCTTT | CATRSLALTEAFF
NA | TRBJ1-5 | NA | TRBV5-1 | TGCGCCAGCAGCTTGGGATCAGGGATTGGTCAGCCCCAGCATTTT | CASSLGSGIGQPQHF
few | TRBJ1-6 | NA | TRBV15 | TGTGCCACCAGCAGAGATCGGGAATCACCCCTCCACTTT | CATSRDRESPLHF
few | TRBJ1-6 | NA | TRBV6-5 | TGTGCCAGCAGTTACAACGGTGATAATTCACCCCTCCACTTT | CASSYNGDNSPLHF
NA | TRBJ1-1 | NA | TRBV11-3 | TGTGCCAGCAGCTGGGGCAGGGAAACTGAAGCTTTCTTT | CASSWGRETEAFF
NA | TRBJ2-3 | TRBD2 | TRBV5-1 | TGCGCCAGCAGCAGGACTAGCGGGGGAGATACGCAGTATTTT | CASSRTSGGDTQYF
NA | TRBJ2-1 | NA | TRBV2 | TGTGCCAGCACCCCGCTCGGTATAGGGAAGGGGAACAATGAGCAGTTCTTC | CASTPLGIGKGNNEQFF
NA | TRBJ2-5 | NA | TRBV2 | TGTGCCAGCAGTGAAACCGTAGCGGAGCACTTC | CASSETVAEHF
NA | TRBJ2-5 | NA | TRBV18 | TGTGCCAGCTCACCACCTTCAGGGAAGACCCAGTACTTC | CASSPPSGKTQYF
NA | TRBJ2-6 | TRBD2 | TRBV2 | TGTGCCAGCAGAACAGCGGGAAGATCTGGGGCCAACGTCCTGACTTTC | CASRTAGRSGANVLTF
NA | TRBJ2-7 | NA | TRBV4-2 | TGTGCCAGCAGCCAAGTCCCCAGCCCGGGGGACGAGCAGTACTTC | CASSQVPSPGDEQYF
NA | TRBJ1-6 | NA | TRBV29-1 | TGCAGCGTTCGTAATTCGGGTAATTCACCCCTCCACTTT | CSVRNSGNSPLHF
NA | TRBJ1-2 | NA | TRBV5-8 | TGTGCCAGCAGCTCCTATGATACAGGCCCCTATGGCTACACCTTC | CASSSYDTGPYGYTF
NA | TRBJ1-6 | NA | TRBV6-5 | TGTGCCAGCAGTTACGCGCAGGGGACCATGTTTTCACCCCTCCACTTT | CASSYAQGTMFSPLHF
NA | TRBJ2-7 | TRBD1 | TRBV19 | TGTGCCAGTAGGATAATCGGGGACAGCCTCTACGAGCAGTACTTC | CASRIIGDSLYEQYF
NA | TRBJ2-7 | TRBD2 | TRBV28 | TGTGCCAGCAGTTACGTCGTGGGAGGGCCATCCCACGAGCAGTACTTC | CASSYVVGGPSHEQYF
NA | TRBJ2-2 | NA | TRBV6-5 | TGTGCCAGCAGCTACCCGGACACCGGGGAGCTGTTTTTT | CASSYPDTGELFF
NA | TRBJ1-5 | NA | TRBV5-8 | TGTGCCAGCAGCTTGTCGTGGACAGACAATCAGCCCCAGCATTTT | CASSLSWTDNQPQHF
NA | TRBJ2-1 | TRBD1 | TRBV9 | TGTGCCAGCAGCGTAGATCCAGGGGGTTTGGACAATGAGCAGTTCTTC | CASSVDPGGLDNEQFF
NA | TRBJ2-7 | TRBD1 | TRBV10-3 | TGTGCCATCAGTCCGACAGGGTTGAATGCCTACGAGCAGTACTTC | CAISPTGLNAYEQYF
NA | TRBJ1-1 | NA | TRBV5-1 | TGCGCCAGCAGCCTCAAAGGGGAACAGTTTTTCACTGAAGCTTTCTTT | CASSLKGEQFFTEAFF
NA | TRBJ2-7 | NA | TRBV27 | TGTGCCAGCAGTTTAGGGCCCAACTACGAGCAGTACTTC | CASSLGPNYEQYF
NA | TRBJ1-1 | NA | TRBV5-5 | TGTGCCAGCAGCTTGTTACGAGAGGTCACTGAAGCTTTCTTT | CASSLLREVTEAFF
NA | TRBJ2-2 | TRBD1 | TRBV6-5 | TGTGCCAGCAGATACGACAGGGAGAACACCGGGGAGCTGTTTTTT | CASRYDRENTGELFF
NA | TRBJ2-7 | TRBD2 | TRBV6-5 | TGTGCCAGCAGCTCCCTGACTAGCTCACCCTACGAGCAGTACTTC | CASSSLTSSPYEQYF
NA | TRBJ1-2 | NA | TRBV2 | TGTGCCAGCAGTGAAGCTCGATCAGGGGAAGGCTACACCTTC | CASSEARSGEGYTF
NA | TRBJ1-3 | NA | TRBV13 | TGTGCCAGCAGCTTGAGGGCGGCAGCCCTAAACACCATATATTTT | CASSLRAAALNTIYF